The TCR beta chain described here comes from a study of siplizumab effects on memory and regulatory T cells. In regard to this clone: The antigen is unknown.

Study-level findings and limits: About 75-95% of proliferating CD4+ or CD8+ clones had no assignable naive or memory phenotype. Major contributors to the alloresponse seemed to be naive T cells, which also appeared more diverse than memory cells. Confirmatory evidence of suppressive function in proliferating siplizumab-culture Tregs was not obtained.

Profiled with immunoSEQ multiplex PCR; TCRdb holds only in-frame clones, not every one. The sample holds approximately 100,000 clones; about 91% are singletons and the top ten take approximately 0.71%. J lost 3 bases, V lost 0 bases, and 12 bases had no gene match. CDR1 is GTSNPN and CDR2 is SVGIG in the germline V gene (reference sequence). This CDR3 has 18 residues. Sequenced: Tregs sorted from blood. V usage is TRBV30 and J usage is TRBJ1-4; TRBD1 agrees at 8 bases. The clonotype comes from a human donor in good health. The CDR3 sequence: CAWSVLGTGGTANEKLFF. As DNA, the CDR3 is TGTGCCTGGAGTGTACTGGGAACAGGGGGGACGGCTAATGAAAAACTGTTTTTT.